The clone carrying this T cell receptor beta chain was seen a handful of times. Antigen: not known. Germline V CDR1 and CDR2: ENHRY, SYGVKD. The CDR3 spans 14 residues. V dropped 6 bases and J dropped 3; count of bases not matched to a gene: 3. Vbeta (60) and Jbeta (13) primers were used in the PCR. This table comes from immunoSEQ multiplex PCR, and its TCRdb copy is limited to in-frame clones, with some not included. The table has about 200,000 clones, roughly 84% seen once. This sample was included in a study of cytomegalovirus exposure and HLA in healthy donors. Study-wide results and caveats: Relative to equally common others, HLA-associated TCR beta chains showed greater clonal expansion in a later analysis. Cytomegalovirus association was assigned to approximately 180 TCR beta chains.

Sequences were obtained from PBMCs. The gene calls are TRBV10-3 and TRBJ1-5, with TRBD1 matching over 9 bases. The TCR sequence derives from a man aged 50-60 years in good health and CMV-seronegative. CDR3 DNA: TGTGCCATCAGAGGGACAGGGAACAATCAGCCCCAGCATTTT. It yields the protein CAIRGTGNNQPQHF.